A selection of T cell receptor beta chains follows, all from one sample in a study of control samples from healthy donors and cancer patients. Generated by immunoSEQ multiplex PCR, the TCRdb table keeps only in-frame clones and is missing some. The table lists 150,000 to 200,000 clones, approximately 90% of them singletons. The sequencing sample was made of blood. The receptors here all came from a man under 40 in good health. Both conserved end residues are part of each CDR3. D genes are given only for firm matches. Rows may omit the clone size; those that give it use once, few, many or a size class.

>NA|TRBV6-5|NA|TRBJ2-1
TGTGCCAGCAGCACGGGAAGACTCGAGCAGTTCTTC
CASSTGRLEQFF
>NA|TRBV18|TRBD2|TRBJ2-1
TGTGCCAGCTCAACTGGGACTAGCACAGGTCGGGAGCAGTTCTTC
CASSTGTSTGREQFF
>NA|TRBV7-2|TRBD2|TRBJ2-5
TGTGCCAGCAGGGCTGGCGGGGGAAAGGAGACCCAGTACTTC
CASRAGGGKETQYF
>NA|TRBV7-9|NA|TRBJ2-3
TGTGCCAGCAGCCTCGGGTACCTTGCCACAGATACGCAGTATTTT
CASSLGYLATDTQYF
>NA|TRBV5-1|NA|TRBJ1-3
TGCGCCAGCAGCGGAATGACAGGCTCTGGAAACACCATATATTTT
CASSGMTGSGNTIYF
>NA|TRBV28|NA|TRBJ2-3
TGTGCCAGCAGTTTCCCCGGGCCCACGGATACGCAGTATTTT
CASSFPGPTDTQYF
>NA|TRBV3-1/TRBV3-2|NA|TRBJ1-1
TGTGCCAGCAGCCCCGTTAACAGGAGCCCTGAAGCTTTCTTT
CASSPVNRSPEAFF
>NA|TRBV7-3|TRBD2|TRBJ2-1
TGTGCCAGCAGCTTTAGCGGGAGGGCCGGAGATGAGCAGTTCTTC
CASSFSGRAGDEQFF
>NA|TRBV6-2/TRBV6-3|TRBD1|TRBJ2-5
TGTGCCAGCAGCAAGGGGGCGTTCCAGGAGACCCAGTACTTC
CASSKGAFQETQYF
>NA|TRBV12-3/TRBV12-4|NA|TRBJ1-1
TGTGCCAGTCAACGGGGCACTGAAGCTTTCTTT
CASQRGTEAFF
>NA|TRBV10-1|NA|TRBJ2-1
TGCGCCAGCAGTCCCGGGAGTCGCAATGAGCAGTTCTTC
CASSPGSRNEQFF
>NA|TRBV6-1|TRBD2|TRBJ2-1
TGTGCCAGCAGTGAAGTCGTAAGGAGCGGGAGGTACAATGAGCAGTTCTTC
CASSEVVRSGRYNEQFF
>once|TRBV7-8|TRBD1|TRBJ2-5
TGTGCCAGCAGCCCCCAAGCCGGGACAGGGGAAGAGACCCAGTACTTC
CASSPQAGTGEETQYF
>NA|TRBV5-4|TRBD2|TRBJ2-1
TGTGCCAGCAGCTCCGGACTAGCGGGAGGAAATGAGCAGTTCTTC
CASSSGLAGGNEQFF
>NA|TRBV7-2|NA|TRBJ2-1
TGTGCCAGCAGCTACTACCCGGAGGGGGCGGGTGATGAGCAGTTCTTC
CASSYYPEGAGDEQFF
>NA|TRBV19|NA|TRBJ1-5
TGTGCCAGTAGTATCGAGGGGGTCCTTAGCAATCAGCCCCAGCATTTT
CASSIEGVLSNQPQHF
>few|TRBV27|NA|TRBJ2-5
TGTGCCACCAAGGGAAGTAAAGAGACCCAGTACTTC
CATKGSKETQYF
>NA|TRBV4-3|NA|TRBJ2-2
TGCGCCAGCAGCCAAGATCCCAGGGGGGACACCGGGGAGCTGTTTTTT
CASSQDPRGDTGELFF
>NA|TRBV10-3|TRBD1|TRBJ2-1
TGTGCCATCAGGGACAGGGGCTCCTACAATGAGCAGTTCTTC
CAIRDRGSYNEQFF
>NA|TRBV4-1|NA|TRBJ2-5
TGCGCCAGCAGCCAAGATAAGGCGGCCCAGTACTTC
CASSQDKAAQYF
>NA|TRBV27|NA|TRBJ2-1
TGTGCCAGCAGTTTTTTGAATGAGCAGTTCTTC
CASSFLNEQFF
>few|TRBV19|NA|TRBJ1-5
TGTGCCAGTAGTATTGGGGGGTGGGATCAGCCCCAGCATTTT
CASSIGGWDQPQHF
>NA|TRBV7-9|TRBD1|TRBJ2-2
TGTGCCAGCAGCATGACAGGGCCAAACACCGGGGAGCTGTTTTTT
CASSMTGPNTGELFF
>NA|TRBV25-1|NA|TRBJ1-2
TGTGCCAGCATGCAGGGGTACCATGGCTACACCTTC
CASMQGYHGYTF
>once|TRBV2|NA|TRBJ1-3
TGTGCCAGCAGTGAGATGGGAAACACCATATATTTT
CASSEMGNTIYF
>NA|TRBV27|NA|TRBJ1-5
TGTGCCAGCAGACGTCAGCCCCAGCATTTT
CASRRQPQHF
>NA|TRBV12-3/TRBV12-4|NA|TRBJ2-6
TGTGCCAGCAGCCCGGATTGGGCCAACGTCCTGACTTTC
CASSPDWANVLTF
>NA|TRBV10-1|TRBD1|TRBJ2-3
TGCGCCAGCACTCCCGGACAGGGGGTGACAGATACGCAGTATTTT
CASTPGQGVTDTQYF
>NA|TRBV19|TRBD1|TRBJ1-4
TGTGCCAGTGGGCTAGGGACAGCTAATGAAAAACTGTTTTTT
CASGLGTANEKLFF
>NA|TRBV5-1|NA|TRBJ1-2
TGCGCCCGCGGGCCGGGCGGGGGGGCAGACTATGGCTACACCTTC
CARGPGGGADYGYTF
>NA|TRBV11-3|NA|TRBJ2-2
TGTGCCAGCAGCTTAGGCGGCAGGCTCACGATGAACACCGGGGAGCTGTTTTTT
CASSLGGRLTMNTGELFF
>NA|TRBV27|TRBD1|TRBJ1-5
TGTGCCAGCAGGCCCACCGGGACAGGGGGCGGACAGCCCCAGCATTTT
CASRPTGTGGGQPQHF
>NA|TRBV10-3|NA|TRBJ1-2
TGTGCCATCAGTGAGCTGGCTTCGACTTATGGCTACACCTTC
CAISELASTYGYTF
>once|TRBV30|NA|TRBJ1-3
TGTGCCTGGAGGGACTCTGGAAACACCATATATTTT
CAWRDSGNTIYF
>few|TRBV7-2|TRBD2|TRBJ2-3
TGTGCCAGCAGCTTAGCGCGGGGGTTCACAGATACGCAGTATTTT
CASSLARGFTDTQYF
>NA|TRBV30|NA|TRBJ1-6
TGTGCCTGGGGTCCCCGGCTCCATTCACCCCTCCACTTT
CAWGPRLHSPLHF
>NA|TRBV15|TRBD1|TRBJ1-1
TGTGCCACCAGCAGAGAACCGGGGACAGTGAACACTGAAGCTTTCTTT
CATSREPGTVNTEAFF
>NA|TRBV29-1|TRBD2|TRBJ2-7
TGCAGCGTTGACCTAGCGGGAGGGGACTACGAGCAGTACTTC
CSVDLAGGDYEQYF
>once|TRBV3-1/TRBV3-2|NA|TRBJ2-7
TGTGCCAGCAGCCACCACGGACAGAAATCCTACGAGCAGTACTTC
CASSHHGQKSYEQYF
>NA|TRBV11-2|TRBD2|TRBJ2-1
TGTGCCAGCAGCTCGATCATCGGGACTACCTACAATGAGCAGTTCTTC
CASSSIIGTTYNEQFF
>once|TRBV18|NA|TRBJ2-1
TGTGCCAGCTCACCAAACAATGAGCAGTTCTTC
CASSPNNEQFF
>once|TRBV5-5|TRBD1|TRBJ2-7
TGTGCCAGCAGCTTGGCCCAGGGGGACCCCAGGGGCTACGAGCAGTACTTC
CASSLAQGDPRGYEQYF